A selection of T cell receptor beta chains follows, all from one sample in a study of cytomegalovirus exposure and HLA in healthy donors. Clones were sequenced by immunoSEQ multiplex PCR, and TCRdb holds only the in-frame ones, with some missing. The table has around 300,000 clones, almost 85% seen once. The specimen was PBMCs. The receptors derive from a woman in her thirties or forties in good health and CMV-seropositive. Each CDR3 is given with its conserved first and last residue. Each record gives: D gene, clone size, V gene, J gene, CDR3 DNA, CDR3 protein. A D gene is named only where the DNA matches it firmly. Expanded clones get a size class; other rows say once, few or many, or leave the size out.

>TRBD2|.|TRBV6-6|TRBJ2-7
TGTGCCAGCAGTTCTTGGACTAGCGGGAAATACGAGCAGTACTTC
CASSSWTSGKYEQYF
>.|.|TRBV5-4|TRBJ2-7
TGTGCCAGCAGCCCCTCCGGGACACCGAAAGAGCAGTACTTC
CASSPSGTPKEQYF
>.|.|TRBV6-5|TRBJ2-1
TGTGCCAGCAGTCAGACTAGCTCCTACAATGAGCAGTTCTTC
CASSQTSSYNEQFF
>TRBD1|.|TRBV28|TRBJ2-7
TGTGCCAGCAGGGGACAGGGGGCGGACGAGCAGTACTTC
CASRGQGADEQYF
>TRBD1|.|TRBV6-5|TRBJ2-7
TGTGCCAGCAGTTACTCGACAGGGGCCTACGAGCAGTACTTC
CASSYSTGAYEQYF
>TRBD1|.|TRBV19|TRBJ2-7
TGTGCCAGTAGTATAGCTGACAGGGGCTCCTACGAGCAGTACTTC
CASSIADRGSYEQYF
>TRBD1|.|TRBV30|TRBJ2-6
TGTGCCTGGGACAGGGCCTTCTCTGGGGCCAACGTCCTGACTTTC
CAWDRAFSGANVLTF
>.|.|TRBV5-6|TRBJ2-5
TGTGCCAGCAGCTCCACTCAAACAGAGACCCAGTACTTC
CASSSTQTETQYF
>.|.|TRBV10-3|TRBJ1-1
TGTGCCATCAGCAGCTCCAGGACAATTAACACTGAAGCTTTCTTT
CAISSSRTINTEAFF
>.|.|TRBV9|TRBJ1-2
TGTGCCAGCAGCGTAGATATAGGAGCCTCGTATGGCTACACCTTC
CASSVDIGASYGYTF
>TRBD2|few|TRBV2|TRBJ2-7
TGTGCCAGCAGAAGGGGGACTAGCGGGGAGGAGCAGTACTTC
CASRRGTSGEEQYF
>.|.|TRBV28|TRBJ1-2
TGTGCCAGCAGCGACACACTCAACTATGGCTACACCTTC
CASSDTLNYGYTF
>TRBD1|.|TRBV29-1|TRBJ2-7
TGCAGCGCCCGAAGGCGAGGACAGGGGGAAACCTACGAGCAGTACTTC
CSARRRGQGETYEQYF
>TRBD1|.|TRBV27|TRBJ2-1
TGTGCCAGCAGCCCACCGGGGGACAGGGACTACAATGAGCAGTTCTTC
CASSPPGDRDYNEQFF
>.|.|TRBV5-6|TRBJ1-1
TGTGCCAGCAGCCCTCGGGGCACTGAAGCTTTCTTT
CASSPRGTEAFF
>TRBD2|once|TRBV11-2|TRBJ2-2
TGTGCCAGCAGCGGGGGGGTTCCTTACAGTTCAGGGACCGGGGAGCTGTTTTTT
CASSGGVPYSSGTGELFF
>.|.|TRBV7-9|TRBJ2-2
TGTGCCAGCAGCTTAGCAGGGGCGAACACCGGGGAGCTGTTTTTT
CASSLAGANTGELFF
>.|few|TRBV7-3|TRBJ2-7
TGTGCCAGCAGCTTAGGTGCCACGGGCGAGCAGTACTTC
CASSLGATGEQYF
>.|.|TRBV5-1|TRBJ1-5
TGCGCCAGCAGCTTGGAGGGGTGGTATAGCAATCAGCCCCAGCATTTT
CASSLEGWYSNQPQHF
>TRBD1|.|TRBV27|TRBJ2-7
TGTGCCAGCAGTTTAAGTGGACAGGGGGCTTACGAGCAGTACTTC
CASSLSGQGAYEQYF
>.|once|TRBV7-9|TRBJ2-3
TGTGCCAGCAGCTTAGCGGAGGGTTCTAGCACAGATACGCAGTATTTT
CASSLAEGSSTDTQYF
>TRBD1|.|TRBV27|TRBJ2-7
TGTGCCAGCAGTTTATATACAGGGGTGAGCTCCTACGAGCAGTACTTC
CASSLYTGVSSYEQYF
>.|.|TRBV10-3|TRBJ2-2
TGTGCCACCGGGAGAGGCGGGGAGCTGTTTTTT
CATGRGGELFF
>TRBD1|once|TRBV10-3|TRBJ1-2
TGTGCCATCCTCCCGGACAGGGGGGGTAACTATGGCTACACCTTC
CAILPDRGGNYGYTF
>.|.|TRBV6-1|TRBJ2-7
TGTGCCAGCAGTGTCGACAGGTTCCTAGGGACCTACGAGCAGTACTTC
CASSVDRFLGTYEQYF
>.|.|TRBV9|TRBJ1-3
TGTGCCAGCAGCCCAAACTCTGGAAACACCATATATTTT
CASSPNSGNTIYF
>TRBD1|.|TRBV30|TRBJ2-2
TGTGCCTGGAGTGCGAACAGGGGGCGAGTGTTCCAGCGCTCGAACACCGGGGAGCTGTTTTTT
CAWSANRGRVFQRSNTGELFF
>.|.|TRBV19|TRBJ1-2
TGTGCCAGTAGTACTCCAGAGCGGAGAAGTAAAGCGGATGGCTACACCTTC
CASSTPERRSKADGYTF
>.|once|TRBV11-2|TRBJ1-2
TGTGCCAGCAGCTTAGACTCCGGGCGGGGGAGACCCGGCTACACCTTC
CASSLDSGRGRPGYTF
>.|.|TRBV28|TRBJ1-1
TGTGCCAGCAGTAGACAGTTAAACACTGAAGCTTTCTTT
CASSRQLNTEAFF
>.|.|TRBV7-2|TRBJ2-1
TGTGCCAGCAGCTTAGCGGGAGTCCCCTACAATGAGCAGTTCTTC
CASSLAGVPYNEQFF
>TRBD1|.|TRBV6-5|TRBJ2-7
TGTGCCAGCAGTTACGACGGACAGGGGTTGTGGCAGCAGTACTTC
CASSYDGQGLWQQYF
>.|.|TRBV19|TRBJ1-6
TGTGCCAGTTGGGCGGGGAGCAGATCACCCCTCCACTTT
CASWAGSRSPLHF
>.|.|TRBV6-6|TRBJ2-1
TGTGCCAGCAGTTACTCCGGTGAGCAGTTCTTC
CASSYSGEQFF
>.|.|TRBV30|TRBJ1-1
TGTGCCCATCAGCCGGGCGCGGGGACTGAAGCTTTCTTT
CAHQPGAGTEAFF
>TRBD1|.|TRBV19|TRBJ2-3
TGTGCCAGTAGTATCGGGACAGGCCGCACAGATACGCAGTATTTT
CASSIGTGRTDTQYF
>.|.|TRBV5-8|TRBJ2-7
TGTGCCAGCAGCTGGAACAGTGGGGAGGACGAGCAGTACTTC
CASSWNSGEDEQYF
>TRBD2|.|TRBV29-1|TRBJ2-7
TGCAGCGTGGGTCCTAGCGGGAGAAGCTACGAGCAGTACTTC
CSVGPSGRSYEQYF
>.|.|TRBV7-6|TRBJ2-5
TGTGCCAGCAGCTTAGAAGGAGGGGGCGGAGAGACCCAGTACTTC
CASSLEGGGGETQYF
>.|.|TRBV5-1|TRBJ2-3
TGCGCCAGCAGCTTGGGGGCAGGGTTGCCAGATACGCAGTATTTT
CASSLGAGLPDTQYF
>TRBD2|.|TRBV6-5|TRBJ2-1
TGTGCCAGCAGTTACTCGACGGCGGGAGGGGGTTATGAGCAGTTCTTC
CASSYSTAGGGYEQFF
>.|.|TRBV19|TRBJ1-1
TGTGCCAGTAGTCGGGGGGCTGAGACTGAAGCTTTCTTT
CASSRGAETEAFF
>.|.|TRBV10-3|TRBJ2-5
TGTGCCATCAGTGATGTCTACGGGAGAGTGGGAGAGACCCAGTACTTC
CAISDVYGRVGETQYF
>TRBD1|.|TRBV6-5|TRBJ2-1
TGTGCCAGCAGGATCGACAGGGGGCGATCCAATGAGCAGTTCTTC
CASRIDRGRSNEQFF
>.|.|TRBV7-6|TRBJ2-5
TGTGCCAGCAGCTTGCTCGGGGTTAGGGCGATAGTCGGTGAGACCCAGTACTTC
CASSLLGVRAIVGETQYF
>.|.|TRBV7-2|TRBJ1-1
TGTGCCAGCAGCCCTGGGTGGGGGGTCGGCACTGAAGCTTTCTTT
CASSPGWGVGTEAFF
>.|.|TRBV7-9|TRBJ1-2
TGTGCCAGCAGCTCCCATATCCCTGGCGGCGTCTATGGCTACACCTTC
CASSSHIPGGVYGYTF
>.|.|TRBV23-1|TRBJ2-2
TGCGCCAGCCCTACGGCGGGCAGGCACACCGGGGAGCTGTTTTTT
CASPTAGRHTGELFF
>TRBD1|.|TRBV18|TRBJ1-1
TGTGCCAGCTCACCGGGACAGGGGAACACTGAAGCTTTCTTT
CASSPGQGNTEAFF
>TRBD1|.|TRBV7-9|TRBJ1-6
TGTGCCAGCAGCTTAGGTCAGGGGGGTACTCCCCTCCACTTT
CASSLGQGGTPLHF
>.|.|TRBV21-1|TRBJ1-2
TGTGCCAGCAGCAGAAACTCCAAACCAAGCTACGGCTACACCTTC
CASSRNSKPSYGYTF
>.|.|TRBV11-2|TRBJ1-1
TGTGCCAGCAGCTTAGACAGGGTGTTCGCTTTCTTT
CASSLDRVFAFF
>TRBD2|.|TRBV27|TRBJ2-3
TGTGCCAGCAGCCTATCCGGGACTAGTTTCTCTCGTCGTCCAGATACGCAGTATTTT
CASSLSGTSFSRRPDTQYF
>.|.|TRBV5-4|TRBJ2-5
TGTGCCAGCAGCTTGGCCTTTCGGGGGTACCAAGAGACCCAGTACTTC
CASSLAFRGYQETQYF
>.|.|TRBV6-5|TRBJ1-1
TGTGCCAGCAGTTACTCGAATAGAGGGAATGCTTTCTTT
CASSYSNRGNAFF